This T cell receptor beta chain originates from a study of beta chain features in type 1 diabetes (dated by TCRdb to the late 2010s). Looking at the study overall: Mean age, gender distribution, total cell number and subset yield did not differ between patients and healthy donors. Across all samples, 107,917,701 sorted cells were examined, and cell number per subset correlated strongly with RNA yield. In the study, recently diagnosed type 1 diabetes patients and matched healthy donors were compared on the TCRB repertoires of their sorted circulating CD4+ T cell subsets. Regulatory and stem cell-like memory subsets were isolated from only 8 patients and roughly eight healthy donors, whereas naive and central memory subsets came from all 30 or so donors. What the authors observed across the whole study: Because the HLA sub-analyses included only small numbers of individuals, any influence of HLA type on TCRB rearrangement was left unresolved. Shorter templates might be favored by PCR, yet because patient and control samples were amplified and corrected together, any such skew would affect both groups equally. Type 1 diabetes patients showed a moderate but significant shortening of TCRB CDR3 length in all four CD4+ subsets. Naive, central memory and regulatory TCRB repertoires appeared to be more similar among patients than among healthy donors. At VDJ recombination sites, type 1 diabetes patients had fewer insertions and more deleted nucleotides, which implies abnormalities in thymic rearrangement. Sequencing cDNA rather than genomic DNA could over-represent highly expressing activated cells, although activation and CD3 levels did not differ between groups.

Regarding this clone: This clone's antigen is unknown. Base qualities are not recorded, but no much larger clone differs from it by a single base.

Trimming costs V 0 bases and J 1 base, and their ends lie 11 bases apart. The cysteine opens and the phenylalanine closes a CDR3 of 16 amino acids. This entry keeps only the CDR3 DNA: 48 bases, framed from base 1. CDR1 and CDR2 are drawn from the germline V gene: SGDLS, YYNGEE. From each donor, a single peripheral blood sample of about 110 mL on average was drawn into heparinised tubes. A BD FACSAria II and a panel including CD45RO, CCR7, CD25, CD127, CD95 and CD27 were used to sort naive, central memory, regulatory and stem cell-like memory CD4+ T cells. A purity above 95% was achieved for all sorted populations. PBMCs were isolated immediately by Lymphoprep density gradient centrifugation and stained directly without culture. So that batch effects would be minimized, each experiment stained and sorted samples in pairs, pairing one healthy donor with one patient. All of the isolated RNA was reverse transcribed with the High Capacity cDNA Reverse Transcription Kit, so expressed TCRB transcripts were sequenced. Naive, central memory and regulatory T cell samples underwent deep immunoSEQ sequencing, averaging about 3.3 million total reads per sample. After sorted cells were lysed in RLT buffer, RNA was extracted with DNase-treated RNeasy Micro or Mini kits, with the choice depending on cell number. To prevent cross-contamination, every cell subset was processed on its own, while patient and healthy donor samples were processed together. Using the immunoSEQ multiplex PCR, TCRB sequences were amplified from cDNA into 87-bp fragments spanning the CDR3 region. Sequencing of the amplicons was performed on the Illumina HiSeq platform. As for the original processing: Synthetic template baselines were used to correct PCR bias computationally, reads within Hamming distance 2 were collapsed together, and singletons that could not be merged were discarded. By aligning reads against IMGT, V, D and J genes, CDR3 length, and insertions or deletions at six rearrangement sites were assigned. Within each subset, clonotype counts were normalized to sorted cell number, and only after that were true diversity and Gini coefficients computed with the tcR R package. The overlap coefficient, calculated on TCRB nucleotide sequences, was used to measure repertoire sharing. As a proxy for the pre-selection repertoire, out-of-frame TCRB sequences from naive cells were analyzed. In its TCRdb copy, this immuneACCESS table keeps in-frame sequences only and misses some clones. Where compared with another copy, unresolved V genes explain less than half of these, and the others have no known cause. V and J calls and clone size are copied from that table; D and trimming were computed from the DNA. This sample holds hundreds of thousands of clones; over 25% were observed only once. The biggest ten clones account for 0.065% of the sample.

The sample comprised naive CD4+ T cells from blood. The cell subset or site label on this specimen signifies: true naive CD4+ T cells. The sequence was obtained from a man aged 18 to 30 in good health. This chain is built from TRBV9 and TRBJ1-5; D gene: possibly TRBD1, on 5 matching bases. CDR3 reads: CASSVGRDGSNQPQHF. The DNA sequence is as follows: TGTGCCAGCAGCGTAGGCAGGGACGGCAGCAATCAGCCCCAGCATTTT.